The 19 T cell receptor beta chains in this list originate from one sample, sequenced in a study of beta chain features in type 1 diabetes. General study points: Moderate yet significant TCRB CDR3 shortening was seen in Type 1 diabetes patients in all four CD4+ subsets.

The study reverse transcribed the entire isolated RNA, so it sequenced expressed TCRB transcripts. This table comes from immunoSEQ multiplex PCR, and its TCRdb copy is limited to in-frame clones, with some not included. Counted here are hundreds of thousands of clones, around 9.9% occurring once; the ten biggest clones make up over 0.015%. These receptors' targets are unknown. Sequencing input: naive CD4+ T cells from blood. These receptors were taken from a man aged 25 to 40 with type 1 diabetes.

This clone turned up a few times. The rearrangement joins TRBV7-2 to TRBJ2-2; 7 bases agree with TRBD1. The germline V gene has CDR1 SGHTA and CDR2 FQGNSA. Germline trimming cut 0 bases from V and 2 bases from J; bases unmatched to any gene: 3. This CDR3 spans 16 amino acids. CDR3: CASSLAGGPNTGELFF. The CDR3, as DNA: TGTGCCAGCAGCTTAGCAGGGGGCCCCAACACCGGGGAGCTGTTTTTT.

CDR3 DNA: TGTGCCAGCAGTTCTGGGGACAGAATCACCGGGGAGCTGTTTTTT. Protein sequence: CASSSGDRITGELFF. The chain uses TRBV7-3 and TRBJ2-2; 7 bases are shared with TRBD1. J was trimmed by 4 bases and V by 6 bases; bases with no gene match: 8. The germline V gene encodes CDR1 SGHTA and CDR2 FQGTGA. The CDR3 spans 15 residues.

The chain uses TRBV7-2 and TRBJ2-1, with no clear D. This CDR3 region has 11 residues. Germline V gives CDR1 SGHTA, CDR2 FQGNSA. V was clipped by 4 bases and J by 10 bases, with 8 bases between them. The CDR3: CASSYFLEQFF. In DNA, the CDR3 is TGTGCCAGCAGCTACTTTCTAGAGCAGTTCTTC.

This clone has more than one count but fewer than ten. The rearrangement joins TRBV5-4 to TRBJ2-2, with D possibly matching TRBD2 (6 bases). In germline, CDR1 is SGHNT, CDR2 YYREEE (reference sequence). The CDR3 sequence is 13 residues long. V lost 2 bases, J lost 4 bases, and 6 bases lay in between. As DNA, the CDR3 is TGTGCCAGCAGCTTCGGGAGCACCGGGGAGCTGTTTTTT. Translated, it gives CASSFGSTGELFF.

The chain joins TRBV29-1 to TRBJ2-5; no firm D call. The CDR3 consists of 12 residues. The germline gives CDR1 SQVTM, CDR2 ANQGSEA. V gave up 3 bases and J gave up 5 bases, with 10 bases separating them. The CDR3 DNA sequence: TGCAGCGTTGAGATCCGAGCGGAGACCCAGTACTTC. Its protein is CSVEIRAETQYF. Together with reference TRBV29-1 and TRBJ2-5, the CDR3 gives the full variable domain: SAVISQKPSRDICQRGTSLTIQCQVDSQVTMMFWYRQQPGQSLTLIATANQGSEATYESGFVIDKFPISRPNLTFSTLTVSNMSPEDSSIYLCSVEIRAETQYFGPGTRLLVL.

The genes are TRBV6-1 and TRBJ2-2; D call uncertain. The CDR3 sequence is 13 residues long. V lost 2 bases and J lost 5, with 6 bases in between. Looked up from germline, CDR1 is MNHNS and CDR2 is SASEGT. In DNA, the CDR3 is TGTGCCAGCAGTGAACGGAGTACCGGGGAGCTGTTTTTT. The encoded protein is CASSERSTGELFF.

This clone has only a few counts. The rearrangement links TRBV4-1 to TRBJ1-2; 9 bases are shared with TRBD1. The CDR3 consists of 16 residues. The J segment lost 4 bases and the V segment lost 1 base, leaving 7 bases of the junction unmatched. The germline V gene encodes CDR1 MGHRA and CDR2 YSYEKL. CDR3 bases: TGCGCCAGCAGCCAAGTGGGACAGGGAATTGCCTATGGCTACACCTTC. It translates to CASSQVGQGIAYGYTF.

The chain combines TRBV18 with TRBJ1-1; TRBD1 agrees at 7 bases. CDR1 is KGHSH and CDR2 is LQKENI in the germline V gene. V was clipped by 3 bases and J by 1 base; unmatched bases: 5. The CDR3 is 15 amino acids. CDR3 sequence (DNA): TGTGCCAGCTCACCTCGGGGACAGAAGAACACTGAAGCTTTCTTT. Residues: CASSPRGQKNTEAFF.

In this sample, this clone turned up a few times. The V and J genes are TRBV5-1 and TRBJ2-1; 10 nucleotides align to TRBD1. The CDR3 spans 17 residues. Trimming at V came to 3 bases and at J to 8 bases, leaving 14 bases not matched to a gene. The germline CDR1 and CDR2 sequences are SGHRS and YFSETQ. The CDR3 region is CASSSGTGDLVRDEQFF. The DNA of the CDR3 is TGCGCCAGCAGCTCCGGGACAGGGGACCTGGTACGGGATGAGCAGTTCTTC. Together with reference TRBV5-1 and TRBJ2-1, the CDR3 gives the full variable domain: KAGVTQTPRYLIKTRGQQVTLSCSPISGHRSVSWYQQTPGQGLQFLFEYFSETQRNKGNFPGRFSGRQFSNSRSEMNVSTLELGDSALYLCASSSGTGDLVRDEQFFGPGTRLTVL.

This clone was picked up a small number of times. CDR3 region: CASSVAPGKDTQYF. Here the CDR3 DNA reads TGTGCCAGCAGCGTAGCTCCTGGCAAGGATACGCAGTATTTT. This chain connects TRBV9 to TRBJ2-3; no firm D call. Germline values: CDR1 SGDLS, CDR2 YYNGEE. The CDR3 runs to 14 residues. V was pared by 0 bases and J by 6 bases, with 11 bases between.

This clone showed up just a few times. V is TRBV30 and J is TRBJ1-2; a weak D match, TRBD1 (6 bases). Trimming took 1 base from V and 7 from J, leaving 16 bases between them. Per germline, CDR1 GTSNPN and CDR2 SVGIG (reference sequence). The CDR3 has 14 amino acids. CDR3 amino acids: CAWSAPDRTSGYTF. For the CDR3, the DNA is TGTGCCTGGAGTGCACCAGACAGGACGAGTGGCTACACCTTC.

The J gene is TRBJ2-5, the V gene TRBV10-3; weak D call: TRBD2 (5 bases). Between the trimmed V and J ends, which lost 0 bases and 5 bases, there was a span of 13 bases. Germline V gene lookup returns CDR1 ENHRY and CDR2 SYGVKD. The CDR3 consists of 15 residues. The CDR3 DNA reads as TGTGCCATCAGTGAGTCCTACGGGGTACGCGAGACCCAGTACTTC. It encodes CAISESYGVRETQYF.

The chain combines TRBV19 with TRBJ2-7; 7 bases are a match to TRBD1. CDR3 length: 15 residues. J was trimmed by 2 bases and V by 3 bases; bases with no gene match: 7. Germline CDR1 reads LNHDA; CDR2 reads SQIVND (reference sequence). The CDR3 loop is CASSMVPGQTYEQYF. The CDR3 bases are TGTGCCAGTAGTATGGTCCCGGGACAGACCTACGAGCAGTACTTC.

The chain carries TRBV2 and TRBJ1-6, with D tentatively TRBD1 (5 bases). Trimming cost V 4 bases and J 8 bases, with 6 bases left between them. The germline gives CDR1 SNHLY, CDR2 FYNNEI. This CDR3 contains 12 residues. CDR3 sequence reads: CASSAGYSPLHF. The CDR3 DNA sequence: TGTGCCAGCAGTGCAGGGTATTCACCCCTCCACTTT.

This clone appeared a few times. The CDR3 DNA reads TGTGCCAGCAGCTCGGGGACTAGCGACATTCAGTACTTC. It codes for CASSSGTSDIQYF. The chain recombines TRBV5-4 with TRBJ2-4; 10 bases align to TRBD2. With V trimmed by 3 bases and J by 8 bases, 2 bases remained unmatched. The CDR3 spans 13 residues. CDR1 SGHNT and CDR2 YYREEE come from the germline V gene (reference sequence).

The V gene is TRBV7-2, the J gene TRBJ2-7; tentative D call: TRBD1 (6 bases). This CDR3 spans 14 amino acids. Germline CDR1 SGHTA, CDR2 FQGNSA. Trimming stripped 5 bases from V and 3 bases from J, with 14 bases between. CDR3 sequence: CASSLITGRYEQYF. CDR3 coding DNA: TGTGCCAGCAGCCTTATTACAGGGCGCTACGAGCAGTACTTC.

This clone occurred a few times. V and J are TRBV4-1 and TRBJ2-7; D not certain. Germline V gene data show CDR1 as MGHRA and CDR2 as YSYEKL. The CDR3 length is 15 residues. V lost 4 bases, J lost 2 bases, and 15 bases lay in between. The DNA for the CDR3 is TGCGCCAGCAGCCCCGGAGCAGCGAGGACCTACGAGCAGTACTTC. Residues: CASSPGAARTYEQYF.

This chain connects TRBV12-5 to TRBJ1-5; a possible D gene is TRBD1 (5 bases). This CDR3 region has 13 residues. V lost 2 bases and J lost 7, with 9 bases in between. Germline CDR1 LGHNT, CDR2 FRNRAP. For the CDR3, the DNA is TGTGCTAGTGGTTTGCAGGGTAGGCAGCCCCAGCATTTT. It specifies CASGLQGRQPQHF.

The chain uses TRBV5-1 and TRBJ1-1; 11 bases align to TRBD1. The length of the CDR3 is 16 residues. After removal of 8 bases from V and 4 bases from J, the junction contained 13 bases not matched to a gene. Germline-derived CDR1 and CDR2 are SGHRS and YFSETQ. CDR3 protein: CARKQDRGLWGTEAFF. The CDR3 coding sequence is TGCGCCAGGAAACAGGACAGGGGGCTATGGGGCACTGAAGCTTTCTTT.